The rows below give T cell receptor beta chains drawn from one sample of a study of cytomegalovirus exposure and HLA in healthy donors. Repertoires were generated with immunoSEQ multiplex PCR, while TCRdb's copy carries only in-frame clones and drops some. This repertoire includes approximately 110,000 clones. Sequencing input: PBMCs. Receptors originate from a man aged 50 to 60 in good health and CMV-seronegative. Each CDR3 is given with its conserved first and last residue. The D gene is left open where the match is weak. Expanded clones are given a class, and other clones once, few, many or no size at all.

D gene	clone size	V gene	J gene	CDR3 DNA	CDR3 protein
-	-	TRBV18	TRBJ2-7	TGTGCCAGCTCACAGAGCGGCCAGTTGTTCTACGAGCAGTACTTC	CASSQSGQLFYEQYF
-	-	TRBV5-1	TRBJ2-2	TGCGCCAGCAGCTTACAAGCCGGGGAGCTGTTTTTT	CASSLQAGELFF
-	-	TRBV19	TRBJ1-1	TGTGCCAGTTCTCGGGAGGGAAGGGGCACTGAAGCTTTCTTT	CASSREGRGTEAFF
TRBD2	-	TRBV15	TRBJ2-7	TGTGCCACCAGTCCCGGGGGGAGGGAAAGCTCCTACGAGCAGTACTTC	CATSPGGRESSYEQYF
-	-	TRBV19	TRBJ1-5	TGTGCCAGTAGTATGGGGGCCGATCAGCCCCAGCATTTT	CASSMGADQPQHF
TRBD1	-	TRBV10-3	TRBJ1-2	TGTGCCATCAGTGAGCCACGGGGCAGGGGGCAAGATGGCTACACCTTC	CAISEPRGRGQDGYTF
-	-	TRBV4-1	TRBJ2-3	TGCGCCAGCAGCAATCCTGACAGGGAGGCTAGCCTCAGCACAGATACGCAGTATTTT	CASSNPDREASLSTDTQYF
TRBD2	-	TRBV11-3	TRBJ2-1	TGTGCCTGCCTCGAGGCGGGAGGGGATGAGCAGTTCTTC	CACLEAGGDEQFF
-	-	TRBV19	TRBJ2-5	TGTGCCAGTAGTATGACACCCCTCCAAGAGACCCAGTACTTC	CASSMTPLQETQYF
TRBD1	-	TRBV19	TRBJ2-7	TGTGCCACCCGGACAGGGGGCTACGAGCAGTACTTC	CATRTGGYEQYF
TRBD2	-	TRBV5-6	TRBJ2-7	TGTGCCAGCAGCTTGGCCCGGGCTAGCGGGAACTTCGACGAGCAGTACTTC	CASSLARASGNFDEQYF
-	-	TRBV4-1	TRBJ2-2	TGCGCCAGCAGCCAATTCTCCCAGGGCCGCCGAGCCGGGGAGCTGTTTTTT	CASSQFSQGRRAGELFF
TRBD1	-	TRBV4-3	TRBJ2-7	TGCGCCAGCAGCCAAACGCTCACACCTCACCACGGGACAGAAACTTACGAGCAGTACTTC	CASSQTLTPHHGTETYEQYF
TRBD1	-	TRBV4-3	TRBJ1-1	TGCGCCAGCAGCCCCGGGACAGCGAACACTGAAGCTTTCTTT	CASSPGTANTEAFF
-	-	TRBV6-1	TRBJ1-1	TGTGCCAGCAGTATTTCCGGGTTATTGAACACTGAAGCTTTCTTT	CASSISGLLNTEAFF
-	-	TRBV19	TRBJ2-1	TGTGCCAGTAGTATAGATTGGGGGGGGCAAGGCTCCTACAATGAGCAGTTCTTC	CASSIDWGGQGSYNEQFF
TRBD2	-	TRBV10-3	TRBJ2-1	TGTGCCATCAGTGAGTTCACTAGCGGCGACAGTGAGCAGTTCTTC	CAISEFTSGDSEQFF
TRBD2	-	TRBV10-3	TRBJ2-7	TGTGCCATCAGTGTAGCGGGAGGGGAGTCCGAGCAGTACTTC	CAISVAGGESEQYF
-	-	TRBV4-1	TRBJ1-3	TGCGCCAGCAGCCAGAGGATTGGGAACACCATATATTTT	CASSQRIGNTIYF
TRBD1	-	TRBV5-1	TRBJ1-1	TGCGCCAGCAGCTTGACAGGGGGAGACACTGAAGCTTTCTTT	CASSLTGGDTEAFF
-	-	TRBV2	TRBJ2-3	TGTGCCAGCAAAGAGAGGGCAGATACGCAGTATTTT	CASKERADTQYF
-	-	TRBV4-2	TRBJ1-1	TGTGCCAGCAGCCAAAACCTCGGGGGGGGCACTGAAGCTTTCTTT	CASSQNLGGGTEAFF
-	-	TRBV5-5	TRBJ1-2	TGTGCCAGCAGCGAACAGACTAACTATGGCTACACCTTC	CASSEQTNYGYTF
TRBD1	-	TRBV4-1	TRBJ1-2	TGCGCCAGCAGCCGTCGTGGCACAGGGGATGACTATGGCTACACCTTC	CASSRRGTGDDYGYTF
TRBD1	-	TRBV7-2	TRBJ1-3	TGTGCCAGCAGCCTCCGACAGGGGGCAGTAGGGAACACCATATATTTT	CASSLRQGAVGNTIYF
TRBD1	-	TRBV18	TRBJ2-2	TGTGCCAGCTCACCGAACAGGGGAGCCGGGGAGCTGTTTTTT	CASSPNRGAGELFF
TRBD1	-	TRBV7-2	TRBJ2-7	TGTGCCAGCAGCTCGGACAGGGGGTACTACGAGCAGTACTTC	CASSSDRGYYEQYF
-	-	TRBV5-1	TRBJ2-5	TGCGCCAGCAGCGGAGACCAAGAGACCCAGTACTTC	CASSGDQETQYF
-	-	TRBV18	TRBJ2-2	TGTGCCAGCTCTCGGGGAGTCACCGGGGAGCTGTTTTTT	CASSRGVTGELFF
TRBD2	-	TRBV11-2	TRBJ2-7	TGTGCCAGCAGCGGACTAGAAGCACCCTACGAGCAGTACTTC	CASSGLEAPYEQYF
-	-	TRBV13	TRBJ1-1	TGTGCCAGCAGCACTAGTCTAGGACCATGGACTGAAGCTTTCTTT	CASSTSLGPWTEAFF
-	-	TRBV9	TRBJ1-4	TGTGCCAGCAGCTCAGGGGACATTAATGAAAAACTGTTTTTT	CASSSGDINEKLFF
-	-	TRBV11-2	TRBJ1-2	TGTGCCAGCAGCTTGGACAGCTATAACTATGGCTACACCTTC	CASSLDSYNYGYTF
TRBD2	-	TRBV9	TRBJ2-1	TGTGCCAGCAGCGTAGCGGGCGGGAGTGGATTTAGCTCCTACAATGAGCAGTTCTTC	CASSVAGGSGFSSYNEQFF
-	-	TRBV7-9	TRBJ2-7	TGTGCCAGCAGCCCAAACAGGGGACTCCCCTCCTACGAGCAGTACTTC	CASSPNRGLPSYEQYF
-	-	TRBV5-8	TRBJ1-4	TGTGCCAGCAGCTCTGGACAGCGCTACGATGAAAAACTGTTTTTT	CASSSGQRYDEKLFF
TRBD1	-	TRBV2	TRBJ1-5	TGTGCCACCTCCCAGGGGGCAATGGCAAATCAGCCCCAGCATTTT	CATSQGAMANQPQHF
TRBD1	-	TRBV6-1	TRBJ1-1	TGTGCCAGCAGTGAAGGGACAGGGGGCGCGGGGAACACTGAAGCTTTCTTT	CASSEGTGGAGNTEAFF
-	-	TRBV7-2	TRBJ1-1	TGTGCCAGCAGCTTAGAAACGGAGGGGGCTTTCTTT	CASSLETEGAFF
-	-	TRBV6-5	TRBJ2-5	TGTGCCAGCAGTAAGACGGGACCCCAGGGGCTCCAGTACTTC	CASSKTGPQGLQYF
-	-	TRBV7-9	TRBJ1-3	TGTGCCAGCAGCTTAGATCAGGGACCGGAGCGGGACACCATATATTTT	CASSLDQGPERDTIYF
-	-	TRBV4-3	TRBJ2-1	TGCGCCAGCAGCCAAGGAGCGTCGTACAATGAGCAGTTCTTC	CASSQGASYNEQFF
TRBD1	-	TRBV6-6	TRBJ2-7	TGTGCCAGCAGGAGAGGGACAGGGCCTCCCTACGAGCAGTACTTC	CASRRGTGPPYEQYF
-	-	TRBV27	TRBJ1-5	TGTGCCAGCAGTTTAGGGAGTGATAATCAGCCCCAGCATTTT	CASSLGSDNQPQHF
TRBD1	-	TRBV6-5	TRBJ1-1	TGTGCCAGCACCAGGGGGATGAACACTGAAGCTTTCTTT	CASTRGMNTEAFF
-	-	TRBV5-1	TRBJ2-7	TGCGCCAGCAGCTTGATATCGGGGGCCTACGAGCAGTACTTC	CASSLISGAYEQYF
TRBD1	-	TRBV5-1	TRBJ1-4	TGCGCCAGCAGCTCCGACAGGGGACTCTCAAATAATGAAAAACTGTTTTTT	CASSSDRGLSNNEKLFF
-	-	TRBV5-8	TRBJ1-2	TGTGCCAGCAGCTTGGACGGAGCATATGGCTACACCTTC	CASSLDGAYGYTF
-	-	TRBV6-5	TRBJ2-7	TGTGCCAGCAGTCCCCGACATGGCTCCTACGAGCAGTACTTC	CASSPRHGSYEQYF
-	medium-sized	TRBV13	TRBJ2-1	TGTGCCAGCAGCTTAAGGGGCCGGAGTAGCGGCTACAATGAGCAGTTCTTC	CASSLRGRSSGYNEQFF
TRBD1	-	TRBV7-6	TRBJ2-2	TGTGCCAGCAGACAACCGACCGGGACAGGGTTTGGCGGGGAGCTGTTTTTT	CASRQPTGTGFGGELFF
-	-	TRBV10-3	TRBJ2-2	TGTGCCATCAGCGACACCGGGGAGCTGTTTTTT	CAISDTGELFF